These 14 T cell receptor beta chains originate from one sample sequenced in a study of blood T cells in healthy people across ages (dated by TCRdb to between 2014 and 2017). The library came from 5' RACE. Sequencing relied on an Illumina HiSeq 2500. The second PCR ran for roughly 6 to 11 cycles and used a J-beta primer mix along with a sample-barcoded 5' primer. The public reads were quality trimmed at Q25 with fastp and then assembled into clones with MiXCR by TCRdb, keeping productive beta chains. Rows with a matching CDR3 protein are joined into one entry that keeps the most common DNA and genes. The sample data list roughly 800,000 distinct CDR3 sequences, and roughly 60% of these were observed just once. The ten largest clones add up to about 20% of the sample. The specimen was blood. The source of these receptors is a young man in good health.

This chain uses TRBV5-1 with TRBJ2-2; 10 bases map to TRBD2. V lost 4 bases and J lost 7; bases outside the gene matches: 4. Germline V gene lookup returns CDR1 SGHRS and CDR2 YFSETQ. The CDR3 has 14 amino acids. CDR3 nucleotide sequence: TGCGCCAGCAGCCAGGGACTAGCGAGCGGGGAGCTGTTTTTT. It yields the protein CASSQGLASGELFF.

The V gene is TRBV3-1, the J gene TRBJ2-4, with 12 bases lining up with TRBD2. Gene TRBJ2-5 matches the end of the DNA better, so the J call may be wrong. The germline V gene has CDR1 LGHDT and CDR2 YNNKEL (reference sequence). The CDR3 has 15 amino acids. This CDR3 is CASSRRTSGEETQYF. In DNA form, the CDR3 reads TGTGCCAGCAGTCGCAGGACTAGCGGGGAAGAGACCCAGTACTTC.

This clonotype occurred a few times. Relative to the germline gene, one junction end is altered; a read error may explain this. The chain employs TRBV10-3 and TRBJ2-4, with 8 bases identical to TRBD1. With the DNA end fitting TRBJ2-7 better, the J assignment may be wrong. CDR1 and CDR2 from the germline V gene are ENHRY and SYGVKD. The CDR3 length is 14 residues. This CDR3 reads CAISVSGGSHEQYF. CDR3 bases: TGTGCCATCAGTGTCTCAGGGGGCTCCCACGAGCAGTACTTC.

This clonotype was recorded once. The chain recombines TRBV11-2 with TRBJ2-1; D uncertain. Matching the DNA end better, TRBJ2-7 makes the J call doubtful. CDR3 length: 14 residues. Germline assignment: CDR1 SGHAT and CDR2 FQNNGV. The CDR3 DNA follows: TGTGCCAGCAGCCCCAGAGTAAGCTACAATGAGCAGTACTTC. Amino acids: CASSPRVSYNEQYF.

The chain joins TRBV14 to TRBJ2-1, with a tentative D call TRBD2 (6 bases). Germline V gene sequence: CDR1 SGHDN, CDR2 FVKESK. The CDR3 runs 19 residues. V was trimmed by 4 bases and J by 1 base, leaving 23 bases between them. CDR3 nucleotides: TGTGCCAGCAGCCCTAGTCGTCCCGTGCGGGATGGGTCCTACAATGAGCAGTTCTTC. Translating gives CASSPSRPVRDGSYNEQFF.

Only a few counts were recorded for this clonotype. The CDR3 loop reads CASSQLSSYNEQFF. The CDR3 nucleotides read TGTGCCAGCAGTCAGTTGAGCTCCTACAATGAGCAGTTCTTC. This chain uses TRBV27 with TRBJ2-1; D gene ambiguous. Germline CDR1 MNHEY, CDR2 SMNVEV (reference sequence). CDR3 size: 14 residues. Between the trimmed V and J ends, which lost 5 bases and 0 bases, there was a span of 8 bases.

Points on this clonotype: One junction end disagrees with the germline gene, perhaps due to a read error. The rearrangement uses TRBV10-3 and TRBJ2-5, with D perhaps TRBD1 (5 bases). The CDR3 extends over 14 amino acids. Germline V lookup: CDR1 ENHRY, CDR2 SYGVKD. CDR3 amino acids: CAISESTAQETLFF. The CDR3 DNA reads TGTGCCATCAGTGAGTCGACAGCACAAGAGACCCTGTTCTTC.

The genes are TRBV28 and TRBJ1-5, with D tentatively TRBD1 (6 bases). V lost 6 bases and J 6 bases, leaving 12 bases between the germline ends. CDR3 length: 13 amino acids. From germline, CDR1 is MDHEN and CDR2 SYDVKM. CDR3 amino acids: CASRPQGSQPQHF. The CDR3 DNA reads TGTGCCAGCAGACCGCAGGGGTCTCAGCCCCAGCATTTT.

There are a few counts of this clonotype. This rearrangement joins TRBV6-1 to TRBJ1-6; no firm D call. V lost 6 bases to trimming and J lost 0 bases, with 21 bases between them. Per the germline V gene, CDR1 is MNHNS and CDR2 is SASEGT. This CDR3 contains 19 residues. The CDR3 DNA reads as TGTGCCAGCAGCCTCTCGCCCGGGTACACGAGCTCCTATAATTCACCCCTCCACTTT. Amino acids: CASSLSPGYTSSYNSPLHF.

CDR3: CASSPGTGFYDEQFF. CDR3 bases: TGTGCCAGCAGCCCCGGGACAGGGTTTTACGATGAGCAGTTCTTC. The chain joins TRBV7-9 to TRBJ2-1; 9 positions agree with TRBD1. V was pared by 5 bases and J by 8 bases, with 10 bases of the junction left unmatched. The CDR3 consists of 15 residues. Germline V lookup: CDR1 SEHNR, CDR2 FQNEAQ (reference sequence).

This clonotype was seen only once. V usage is TRBV6-1 and J usage is TRBJ2-5, with D tentatively TRBD2 (6 bases). The CDR3 is 15 residues long. V lost 5 bases to trimming and J lost 2 bases, with 15 bases between them. The V gene's germline CDR1 is MNHNS and CDR2 SASEGT. This CDR3 is CASSSSEHFQETQYF. The CDR3 DNA sequence: TGTGCCAGCAGTTCTAGCGAGCACTTTCAAGAGACCCAGTACTTC.

The chain links TRBV6-5 to TRBJ2-1; 8 bases are shared with TRBD1. Per germline, CDR1 MNHEY and CDR2 SVGAGI. With 0 bases clipped from V and 6 bases from J, the junction kept 10 bases outside the gene matches. The CDR3 has 17 amino acids. The CDR3: CASSYSSGTGPLNEQFF. The CDR3 region has the DNA TGTGCCAGCAGTTACTCCTCCGGGACAGGTCCCCTCAATGAGCAGTTCTTC.

This clonotype was observed a handful of times. The rearrangement links TRBV7-2 to TRBJ2-1; 8 nucleotides agree with TRBD2. V dropped 5 bases and J dropped 0; count of bases not matched to a gene: 3. The germline V gene has CDR1 SGHTA and CDR2 FQGNSA. CDR3 length equals 15 residues. The CDR3 loop is CASSRSGSSYNEQFF. The DNA of the CDR3 is TGTGCCAGCAGCCGAAGCGGGAGCTCCTACAATGAGCAGTTCTTC.

The V gene is TRBV15, the J gene TRBJ2-3; perhaps TRBD2 as D (5 bases). V was pared by 2 bases and J by 0 bases, with 12 bases between. CDR1 is LNHNV and CDR2 is YYDKDF in the germline V gene (reference sequence). The CDR3 extends over 16 amino acids. The CDR3 DNA sequence: TGTGCCACCAGCAGATTAAGCGGAGCTAGCACAGATACGCAGTATTTT. Translating gives CATSRLSGASTDTQYF.